Following are 18 T cell receptor beta chains from one sample sequenced in a study of type 1 regulatory T cells. The antigens these receptors bind are not known. In TCRdb, the reads were re-called with MiXCR into one record per CDR3 protein. In the table there are 60,000 to 70,000 distinct CDR3 sequences, around 49% of which are singletons. Source material: cultured non-Tr1 T cells, either the whole culture or a sorted T cell fraction (not recorded which). The receptors shown here come from a human donor in good health.

The rearrangement uses TRBV7-8 and TRBJ1-1; perhaps TRBD1 as D (5 bases). The V end lost 5 bases, the J end lost 3 bases, and 13 bases lay between the germline ends. Looked up from germline, CDR1 is SGHVS and CDR2 is FQNEAQ. This CDR3 is built from 14 residues. The CDR3: CASSGRTRDTEAFF. In nucleotides, the CDR3 is TGTGCCAGCAGCGGCCGGACAAGGGACACTGAAGCTTTCTTT.

The chain is built from TRBV20-1 and TRBJ1-5; 8 positions agree with TRBD1. With V trimmed by 4 bases and J by 2 bases, 7 bases remained unmatched. This CDR3 region has 15 residues. Germline V gene data show CDR1 as DFQATT and CDR2 as SNEGSKA (reference sequence). DNA for the CDR3: TGCAGTGCTATGGGGGGGACAGGACGCAATCAGCCCCAGCATTTT. Amino acid sequence: CSAMGGTGRNQPQHF.

This chain uses TRBV7-9 with TRBJ2-5, with D maybe TRBD2 (5 bases). Trimming removed 5 bases at V and 3 bases at J, with 19 bases between. The CDR3 is made up of 16 amino acids. Germline CDR1 SEHNR, CDR2 FQNEAQ (reference sequence). The CDR3 nucleotides read TGTGCCAGCAGCCCGAGGACTGGGGTCGCGAAAGAGACCCAGTACTTC. Residues: CASSPRTGVAKETQYF.

The chain has TRBV5-1 and TRBJ2-7; 8 bases are a match to TRBD1. The CDR3 totals 16 residues. Trimming removed 4 bases from V and 0 bases from J; junction bases left unmatched: 9. CDR1 SGHRS and CDR2 YFSETQ come from the germline V gene. The CDR3 DNA is TGCGCCAGCAGCCCCGGGGACAGGACTTTCTCCTACGAGCAGTACTTC. Its protein product is CASSPGDRTFSYEQYF.

This chain links TRBV20-1 with TRBJ2-7; a weak D match, TRBD2 (5 bases). The CDR3 runs 13 residues. Germline CDR1 is DFQATT and CDR2 is SNEGSKA (reference sequence). V shed 3 bases and J shed 2 bases, with 11 bases lying between them. The CDR3 DNA is TGCAGTGCTAGGAGGGCTGGCGCCTACGAGCAGTACTTC. Amino acid sequence: CSARRAGAYEQYF.

This chain connects TRBV27 to TRBJ1-4, with D possibly being TRBD1 (6 bases). From germline, CDR1 is MNHEY and CDR2 SMNVEV (reference sequence). The length of the CDR3 is 15 residues. V was pared by 2 bases and J by 14 bases, with 21 bases between. The CDR3 nucleotides are TGTGCCAGCAGTTTAATAACGGGGGGCCCGGTAATGCTGTTTTTT. Its translation: CASSLITGGPVMLFF. Full variable domain (outside the CDR3, taken from reference TRBV27 and TRBJ1-4): EAQVTQNPRYLITVTGKKLTVTCSQNMNHEYMSWYRQDPGLGLRQIYYSMNVEVTDKGDVPEGYKVSRKEKRNFPLILESPSPNQTSLYFCASSLITGGPVMLFFGSGTQLSVL.

V is TRBV3-1 and J is TRBJ2-2, with D possibly TRBD2 on 5 matching bases. V gave up 2 bases and J gave up 6 bases, with 7 bases separating them. Germline lookup yields CDR1 LGHDT and CDR2 YNNKEL (reference sequence). The CDR3 length is 13 residues. The CDR3, as DNA: TGTGCCAGCAGCCAAACCGGGGCCGGGGAGCTGTTTTTT. It codes for CASSQTGAGELFF.

This rearrangement joins TRBV5-1 to TRBJ2-2, with 10 bases that match TRBD1. Germline CDR1 and CDR2: SGHRS and YFSETQ. There are 14 residues in the CDR3. Trimming removed 2 bases from V and 6 bases from J; junction bases left unmatched: 1. The CDR3 spells CASSLGQGAGELFF. In nucleotides, the CDR3 is TGCGCCAGCAGCTTAGGACAGGGGGCCGGGGAGCTGTTTTTT.

This sequence joins TRBV5-1 and TRBJ1-2, with D tentatively TRBD1 (6 bases). This CDR3 spans 15 amino acids. With 4 bases removed from V and 2 bases from J, the gap between germline ends came to 15 bases. The germline gives CDR1 SGHRS, CDR2 YFSETQ. CDR3 in DNA: TGCGCCAGCAGCATGAGTGGGGGCCGGAACTATGGCTACACCTTC. This gives the protein CASSMSGGRNYGYTF. The full variable domain, with the rest looked up from reference TRBV5-1 and TRBJ1-2, is KAGVTQTPRYLIKTRGQQVTLSCSPISGHRSVSWYQQTPGQGLQFLFEYFSETQRNKGNFPGRFSGRQFSNSRSEMNVSTLELGDSALYLCASSMSGGRNYGYTFGSGTRLTVV.

This chain uses TRBV9 with TRBJ2-7; D is perhaps TRBD2 (5 bases). V was shortened by 9 bases and J by 5 bases, with 18 bases between the two germline ends. The CDR3 length is 13 residues. The V gene's germline CDR1 is SGDLS and CDR2 YYNGEE. The CDR3 spells CATADRRRHEQYF. The CDR3 region has the DNA TGTGCCACTGCGGACCGCCGGAGGCACGAGCAGTACTTC. The whole variable domain, filled in from reference TRBV9 and TRBJ2-7, reads DSGVTQTPKHLITATGQRVTLRCSPRSGDLSVYWYQQSLDQGLQFLIQYYNGEERAKGNILERFSAQQFPDLHSELNLSSLELGDSALYFCATADRRRHEQYFGPGTRLTVT.

The J gene is TRBJ2-5, the V gene TRBV5-5; tentative D call: TRBD1 (6 bases). Germline values: CDR1 SGHKS, CDR2 YYEKEE (reference sequence). V shed 3 bases and J shed 5 bases, with 11 bases lying between them. The length of the CDR3 is 13 residues. In nucleotides, the CDR3 is TGTGCCAGCAGCTGGGGGCCCGGGGAGACCCAGTACTTC. Protein product: CASSWGPGETQYF. Complete variable domain (other parts from reference TRBV5-5 and TRBJ2-5): DAGVTQSPTHLIKTRGQQVTLRCSPISGHKSVSWYQQVLGQGPQFIFQYYEKEERGRGNFPDRFSARQFPNYSSELNVNALLLGDSALYLCASSWGPGETQYFGPGTRLLVL.

The rearrangement uses TRBV5-1 and TRBJ2-3, with no clear D. Germline CDR1 and CDR2: SGHRS and YFSETQ. The CDR3 consists of 13 residues. V lost 4 bases and J lost 2, with 8 bases in between. CDR3 region: CASSRAYTDTQYF. Here the CDR3 DNA reads TGCGCCAGCAGCCGGGCCTACACAGATACGCAGTATTTT.

The V and J genes are TRBV6-5 and TRBJ1-2, with D possibly being TRBD1 (6 bases). The CDR3 contains 15 residues. Germline lookup yields CDR1 MNHEY and CDR2 SVGAGI. V was shortened by 5 bases and J by 4 bases, with 17 bases between the two germline ends. CDR3 in amino acids: CASSVTGFNIYGYTF. The CDR3 DNA is TGTGCCAGCAGTGTGACAGGTTTCAATATCTATGGCTACACCTTC.

The J gene is TRBJ2-3, the V gene TRBV11-1, with TRBD2 matching over 10 bases. Trimming at V came to 0 bases and at J to 5 bases, leaving 2 bases not matched to a gene. CDR1 and CDR2 (germline): SGHAT, FQDESV (reference sequence). This CDR3 contains 15 residues. The CDR3: CASSLALAGEDTQYF. The CDR3 DNA reads TGTGCCAGCAGCTTAGCCCTAGCGGGGGAAGATACGCAGTATTTT.

Written as DNA, the CDR3 is TGTGCCAGCAGCCAGGCAGGCACCTACGAGCAGTACTTC. The encoded protein is CASSQAGTYEQYF. The V call is TRBV3-1, the J call TRBJ2-7; D not resolved. The V gene lost 3 bases and the J gene lost 2 bases, with 8 bases spanning the gap. Germline CDR1 is LGHDT and CDR2 is YNNKEL (reference sequence). CDR3 length: 13 residues.

J is TRBJ1-2 and V is TRBV29-1; D gene uncertain. The CDR3 covers 13 residues. Germline V CDR1 and CDR2: SQVTM, ANQGSEA. Between the trimmed V and J ends, which lost 8 bases and 0 bases, there was a span of 13 bases. The CDR3 loop reads CSTRGSANYGYTF. CDR3 in DNA: TGCAGCACCCGGGGTTCTGCTAACTATGGCTACACCTTC.

This clonotype was recorded a few times. V and J are TRBV20-1 and TRBJ2-7; no firm D call. From germline, CDR1 is DFQATT and CDR2 SNEGSKA (reference sequence). This CDR3 is 13 amino acids long. Trimming left V 6 bases short and J 3 bases short, with 15 bases between. CDR3 sequence reads: CSASGLAIYEQYF. In DNA, the CDR3 is TGCAGTGCGTCCGGCTTGGCCATCTACGAGCAGTACTTC.

The J gene is TRBJ2-3, the V gene TRBV7-9; D is unresolved. CDR3 size: 14 residues. V shed 2 bases and J shed 1 base, with 7 bases lying between them. The germline CDR1 and CDR2 sequences are SEHNR and FQNEAQ (reference sequence). The DNA for the CDR3 is TGTGCCAGCAGCTTATGGGCAGGCACAGATACGCAGTATTTT. It specifies CASSLWAGTDTQYF.